This T cell receptor (beta chain) was sequenced during a study of OX40 agonist ivuxolimab in advanced cancers. Study background: A diagnosis of hepatocellular carcinoma, melanoma, renal cell or head and neck cancer was present in dose-escalation patients. Those enrolled were about 80% male, with a mean age of 60 years and ages from roughly 23 to 79. Study observations and caveats: At doses 0.1 to 3.0 mg/kg, CD4+ and CD8+ clones expanded.

V shed 4 bases and J shed 2 bases, with 8 bases lying between them. From germline, CDR1 is SGHRS and CDR2 YFSETQ. The CDR3 loop spans 13 amino acids. With autoimmune disease history or systemic immunosuppression, patients were excluded. Points on this clone: The antigen is not known.

Clones were sequenced by immunoSEQ multiplex PCR, and TCRdb holds only the in-frame ones, with some missing. This table holds 35,000 to 55,000 clones, 70% to 90% found once. The sequence was obtained from an adult with an advanced solid tumor such as melanoma, head and neck, liver or kidney cancer. The rearrangement uses TRBV5-1 and TRBJ2-3; no clear D. The sequenced sample was CD4+ or CD8+ T cells sorted from blood, obtained in a trial of the OX40 agonist ivuxolimab. The chain's CDR3 is CASSRTTTDTQYF. The DNA of the CDR3 is TGCGCCAGCAGCAGAACGACCACAGATACGCAGTATTTT.